A selection of T cell receptor beta chains follows, all from one sample in a study of blood T cell repertoires in COVID-19. Profiled with immunoSEQ multiplex PCR; TCRdb holds only in-frame clones, not every one. The repertoire has about 76,000 clones, roughly four fifths of them found once; the top ten carry approximately 30%. Material for sequencing was peripheral blood. The receptors shown here come from a human donor in a cohort sampled during active COVID-19. The CDR3 runs from the conserved cysteine through the conserved F or W. A D gene is named only where the DNA matches it firmly. Rows give clone size only sometimes, using once, few, many, or a class for an expanded clone.

clone size: -; J gene: TRBJ2-2; D gene: TRBD1; V gene: TRBV5-4; CDR3 protein: CASSIRDRVTGELFF; CDR3 DNA: TGTGCCAGCAGCATCCGGGACAGGGTCACCGGGGAGCTGTTTTTT
clone size: once; J gene: TRBJ2-1; D gene: -; V gene: TRBV14; CDR3 protein: CASSPLAGYNEQFF; CDR3 DNA: TGTGCCAGCAGCCCACTGGCGGGGTACAATGAGCAGTTCTTC
clone size: -; J gene: TRBJ2-5; D gene: -; V gene: TRBV13; CDR3 protein: CASSLGLFETQYF; CDR3 DNA: TGTGCCAGCAGCTTAGGTCTGTTTGAGACCCAGTACTTC
clone size: -; J gene: TRBJ1-4; D gene: TRBD1; V gene: TRBV2; CDR3 protein: CASSADRGQWEKLFF; CDR3 DNA: TGTGCCAGCAGTGCCGACAGGGGGCAGTGGGAAAAACTGTTTTTT
clone size: -; J gene: TRBJ2-3; D gene: TRBD2; V gene: TRBV24-1; CDR3 protein: CATSDLGLAGGTDTQYF; CDR3 DNA: TGTGCCACCAGTGACCTAGGACTAGCGGGGGGCACAGATACGCAGTATTTT
clone size: -; J gene: TRBJ1-1; D gene: TRBD1; V gene: TRBV18; CDR3 protein: CASSPVAGGLNTEAFF; CDR3 DNA: TGTGCCAGCTCACCAGTGGCAGGGGGCTTGAACACTGAAGCTTTCTTT
clone size: -; J gene: TRBJ1-1; D gene: -; V gene: TRBV18; CDR3 protein: CASSRFSQTAEAFF; CDR3 DNA: TGTGCCAGCTCCCGTTTCTCACAGACCGCTGAAGCTTTCTTT
clone size: -; J gene: TRBJ1-1; D gene: TRBD1; V gene: TRBV2; CDR3 protein: CASKLQGASTEAFF; CDR3 DNA: TGTGCCAGCAAATTACAGGGGGCAAGCACTGAAGCTTTCTTT
clone size: -; J gene: TRBJ1-2; D gene: TRBD1; V gene: TRBV2; CDR3 protein: CASSALRGQFYGYTF; CDR3 DNA: TGTGCCAGCAGCGCCTTGCGGGGACAGTTCTATGGCTACACCTTC
clone size: once; J gene: TRBJ2-3; D gene: -; V gene: TRBV2; CDR3 protein: CASSASVGTDTQYF; CDR3 DNA: TGTGCCAGCAGTGCTAGCGTCGGCACAGATACGCAGTATTTT
clone size: -; J gene: TRBJ2-7; D gene: -; V gene: TRBV4-1; CDR3 protein: CASSQAAGAASYEQYF; CDR3 DNA: TGCGCCAGCAGCCAGGCCGCGGGGGCCGCCTCCTACGAGCAGTACTTC
clone size: -; J gene: TRBJ2-3; D gene: -; V gene: TRBV7-9; CDR3 protein: CASSPVAVGSTDTQYF; CDR3 DNA: TGTGCCAGCAGCCCGGTAGCGGTTGGTAGCACAGATACGCAGTATTTT
clone size: -; J gene: TRBJ2-1; D gene: TRBD1; V gene: TRBV5-1; CDR3 protein: CASSTQYRDRGKQFF; CDR3 DNA: TGCGCCAGCAGCACACAATACCGGGACAGGGGTAAGCAGTTCTTC
clone size: -; J gene: TRBJ2-7; D gene: TRBD2; V gene: TRBV19; CDR3 protein: CASSFGGGTYEQYF; CDR3 DNA: TGTGCCAGTAGTTTCGGGGGGGGCACCTACGAGCAGTACTTC
clone size: -; J gene: TRBJ2-5; D gene: TRBD1; V gene: TRBV5-4; CDR3 protein: CASSLDRESFGETQYF; CDR3 DNA: TGTGCCAGCAGCCTGGACAGGGAGTCCTTCGGGGAGACCCAGTACTTC
clone size: -; J gene: TRBJ1-2; D gene: TRBD1; V gene: TRBV5-1; CDR3 protein: CASSADRSEYGYTF; CDR3 DNA: TGCGCCAGCAGCGCGGACAGGTCCGAGTATGGCTACACCTTC
clone size: -; J gene: TRBJ2-1; D gene: TRBD2; V gene: TRBV20-1; CDR3 protein: CSASKGSGAGVNEQFF; CDR3 DNA: TGCAGTGCTAGTAAGGGTAGCGGGGCAGGTGTCAATGAGCAGTTCTTC
clone size: once; J gene: TRBJ2-1; D gene: -; V gene: TRBV9; CDR3 protein: CASSVGTTTYNEQFF; CDR3 DNA: TGTGCCAGCAGCGTGGGGACAACAACCTACAATGAGCAGTTCTTC
clone size: -; J gene: TRBJ1-3; D gene: -; V gene: TRBV6-5; CDR3 protein: CASSRGQGYTIYF; CDR3 DNA: TGTGCCAGCAGTCGGGGACAAGGCTACACCATATATTTT
clone size: -; J gene: TRBJ1-4; D gene: TRBD1; V gene: TRBV6-6; CDR3 protein: CASSTTGTESGEKLFF; CDR3 DNA: TGTGCCAGCAGTACTACCGGGACAGAGTCCGGCGAAAAACTGTTTTTT
clone size: -; J gene: TRBJ2-1; D gene: TRBD1; V gene: TRBV4-1; CDR3 protein: CASSQEGTGGHNEQFF; CDR3 DNA: TGCGCCAGCAGCCAAGAGGGGACAGGGGGACACAATGAGCAGTTCTTC
clone size: -; J gene: TRBJ2-7; D gene: -; V gene: TRBV4-2; CDR3 protein: CASSPPGTGSSYEQYF; CDR3 DNA: TGTGCCAGCAGCCCACCCGGGACTGGGAGCTCCTACGAGCAGTACTTC
clone size: few; J gene: TRBJ1-6; D gene: TRBD1; V gene: TRBV11-3; CDR3 protein: CASSLRQGDSPLHF; CDR3 DNA: TGTGCCAGCAGCCTCAGACAGGGTGATTCACCCCTCCACTTT
clone size: -; J gene: TRBJ2-2; D gene: -; V gene: TRBV24-1; CDR3 protein: CATSAQGKIGELFF; CDR3 DNA: TGTGCCACCAGTGCGCAGGGGAAGATCGGGGAGCTGTTTTTT
clone size: -; J gene: TRBJ1-2; D gene: -; V gene: TRBV30; CDR3 protein: CAWSRDFPRPHGYTF; CDR3 DNA: TGTGCCTGGAGTCGGGACTTTCCGAGACCCCATGGCTACACCTTC
clone size: -; J gene: TRBJ2-3; D gene: -; V gene: TRBV5-1; CDR3 protein: CASSPTLTDTQYF; CDR3 DNA: TGCGCCAGCAGCCCTACCCTTACAGATACGCAGTATTTT